The present entry profiles one T cell receptor beta chain with its context. No antigen is known for it. The data were obtained in a study of vaccination effects on CD4 cells after COVID-19. Study context: PBMC cultures contained two million cells per well, roughly 10 IU/ml IL-2 and approximately 9.9 ug/ml peptides.

Cultured cells yielded isolated CD4+ T cells after less than 11 days. This table comes from immunoSEQ multiplex PCR, and its TCRdb copy is limited to in-frame clones, with some not included. The profile shows approximately 50,000 clones, roughly 76% of them singletons. The length of the CDR3 is 16 residues. CDR1 and CDR2 from the germline V gene are SGHRS and YFSETQ. V was pared by 4 bases and J by 4 bases, with 18 bases between. The rearrangement uses TRBV5-1 and TRBJ1-3; D not resolved. The sequence was obtained from a human donor who had a prior SARS-CoV-2 infection. The sample here was CD4+ T cells from PBMCs cultured without peptide, taken before COVID-19 vaccination. DNA for the CDR3: TGCGCCAGCAGCCCGGCTCTGGGAGGGTCCGGAAACACCATATATTTT. Its translation: CASSPALGGSGNTIYF.